Shown below are 30 T cell receptor beta chains from a single sample sequenced in a study of blood T cells in healthy people across ages. Alongside a J-beta primer mix, a sample-barcoded 5' primer served in a second PCR lasting about 7 to 11 cycles. One entry per CDR3 protein results from TCRdb running MiXCR on the 5' RACE reads. Here the sample spans roughly 2 million distinct CDR3 sequences, about 50% being singletons. Sequenced material: blood. These receptors all stem from a woman aged 40 to 50 in good health.

This clonotype showed up many times. The chain carries TRBV28 and TRBJ2-7; perhaps D is TRBD1 or TRBD2 (5 bases each). This CDR3 is built from 14 residues. V was pared by 5 bases and J by 0 bases, with 11 bases between. Germline CDR1 reads MDHEN; CDR2 reads SYDVKM. CDR3 in amino acids: CASSPGTDSYEQYF. CDR3 nucleotides: TGTGCCAGCAGTCCCGGGACCGACTCCTACGAGCAGTACTTC.

V usage is TRBV20-1 and J usage is TRBJ1-2; D call uncertain. There are 12 residues in the CDR3. Germline CDR1 DFQATT, CDR2 SNEGSKA (reference sequence). The V gene lost 3 bases and the J gene lost 5 bases, with 10 bases spanning the gap. In DNA, the CDR3 is TGCAGTGCTAGTGAGCAGACATATGGCTACACCTTC. Translated: CSASEQTYGYTF.

In its sample, this clonotype was seen a few times. The rearrangement joins TRBV6-5 to TRBJ1-6; D is perhaps TRBD1 (6 bases). V was clipped by 5 bases and J by 7 bases, with 18 bases between them. CDR3 size: 16 residues. Germline V CDR1 and CDR2: MNHEY, SVGAGI. The CDR3 DNA reads TGTGCCAGCAGTCGTGGTCCCACAGGGACCAATTCACCCCTCCACTTT. Encoded protein: CASSRGPTGTNSPLHF.

This clonotype was observed a single time. At one boundary the junction diverges from the germline segment, which might be a read error. DNA for the CDR3: TGCAGGGGCGGGAGGTGGGGTAACACTGAACCTTTCTTT. Residues: CRGGRWGNTEPFF. The V gene is TRBV20-1, the J gene TRBJ1-1, with D unresolved. CDR1 and CDR2 (germline): DFQATT, SNEGSKA (reference sequence). The CDR3 runs 13 residues.

V and J are TRBV29-1 and TRBJ2-7; no clear D. CDR1 is SQVTM and CDR2 is ANQGSEA in the germline V gene. The ends were cut back, 3 bases at V and 1 base at J, with 10 bases in the middle. The CDR3 totals 13 residues. The CDR3 sequence: CSVDAPGSYEQYF. The CDR3 DNA reads TGCAGCGTTGACGCGCCCGGTTCCTACGAGCAGTACTTC.

The rearrangement uses TRBV7-9 and TRBJ2-2; D is possibly TRBD2 (6 bases). Trimming shortened V by 1 base and J by 1 base, and 13 bases separated the two germline ends. Germline-derived CDR1 and CDR2 are SEHNR and FQNEAQ (reference sequence). The CDR3 sequence is 17 residues long. The chain's CDR3 is CASSLDRDWLNTGELFF. Written as DNA, the CDR3 is TGTGCCAGCAGCTTAGACCGGGACTGGTTGAACACCGGGGAGCTGTTTTTT.

This chain uses TRBV20-1 with TRBJ2-3; no reliable D call. Germline V CDR1 and CDR2: DFQATT, SNEGSKA (reference sequence). CDR3 size: 12 residues. V lost 4 bases and J 0 bases, leaving 5 bases between the germline ends. CDR3 residues: CSAILSTDTQYF. In DNA, the CDR3 is TGCAGTGCTATTCTGAGCACAGATACGCAGTATTTT.

The chain has TRBV5-1 and TRBJ1-2; D is unresolved. CDR1 and CDR2 (germline): SGHRS, YFSETQ. V shed 6 bases and J shed 8 bases, with 14 bases lying between them. CDR3 length: 12 amino acids. CDR3 bases: TGCGCCAGCACGAGATATGAAGGCGGCTACACCTTC. Translation: CASTRYEGGYTF.

This clonotype was recorded once. The chain has TRBV5-1 and TRBJ2-1; D may correspond to TRBD1 or TRBD2 (6 bases each). V was pared by 7 bases and J by 8 bases, with 19 bases between. Germline V gene data show CDR1 as SGHRS and CDR2 as YFSETQ. This CDR3 comprises 14 residues. The CDR3 loop is CASARGGYQDEQFF. CDR3 DNA sequence: TGCGCCAGCGCTAGAGGGGGGTACCAGGATGAGCAGTTCTTC.

The chain uses TRBV5-1 and TRBJ2-7; D is possibly TRBD1 (6 bases). CDR3 length: 17 amino acids. Germline CDR1 reads SGHRS; CDR2 reads YFSETQ. The ends were cut back, 7 bases at V and 0 bases at J, with 23 bases in the middle. The CDR3 region has the DNA TGCGCCAGCGCTTCGTTATGGGCAGGGGATAACTCCTACGAGCAGTACTTC. Its translation: CASASLWAGDNSYEQYF.

This clonotype has a single count. The gene calls are TRBV20-1 and TRBJ2-4, with D possibly being TRBD1 or TRBD2 (6 bases each). V was shortened by 6 bases and J by 0 bases, with 18 bases between the two germline ends. CDR3 length: 16 residues. Per the germline V gene, CDR1 is DFQATT and CDR2 is SNEGSKA (reference sequence). The CDR3 sequence: CSAWGASATAKNIQYF. CDR3 DNA: TGCAGTGCCTGGGGGGCTAGCGCGACAGCCAAAAACATTCAGTACTTC.

CDR3 DNA sequence: TGTGCCAGCAGTTACTCGAAGGGGGTGCCCTCCTACGAGCAGTACTTC. Amino acid sequence: CASSYSKGVPSYEQYF. The genes are TRBV6-2 or TRBV6-3 and TRBJ2-7; maybe TRBD1 (6 bases). The CDR3 is 16 residues long. The germline gives CDR1 MNHEY, CDR2 SVGEGT. The V and J ends lost 0 bases and 0 bases respectively, with 12 bases between them.

This rearrangement joins TRBV18 to TRBJ2-4, with a possible D match to TRBD2 (7 bases). Matching the DNA end better, TRBJ2-5 makes the J call doubtful. Germline lookup yields CDR1 KGHSH and CDR2 LQKENI. The CDR3 contains 14 residues. Written as DNA, the CDR3 is TGTGCCAGCTCTATTGCGGGGGCCCAAGAGACCCAGTACTTC. This gives the protein CASSIAGAQETQYF.

The chain uses TRBV2 and TRBJ1-1; D not certain. CDR1 and CDR2 (germline): SNHLY, FYNNEI. V was pared by 6 bases and J by 4 bases, with 21 bases between. CDR3 length: 16 amino acids. The CDR3 nucleotides are TGTGCCAGCAGCCCGGAATCCCAGGTGATAGGCACTGAAGCTTTCTTT. Protein product: CASSPESQVIGTEAFF.

Comment on this clonotype: It is likely a read error, because the conserved phenylalanine at the end of the CDR3 is missing. This rearrangement joins TRBV28 to TRBJ2-3, with TRBD2 as a possible D gene (5 bases). The CDR3 is 15 amino acids. The germline CDR1 and CDR2 sequences are MDHEN and SYDVKM. V dropped 5 bases and J dropped 2 bases, with 14 bases sitting between them. This chain's CDR3 is CASSLRERITDTQYL. CDR3 DNA sequence: TGTGCCAGCAGTCTCCGAGAGCGGATCACAGATACGCAGTATTTA.

The gene calls are TRBV18 and TRBJ2-3; the D gene is possibly TRBD2 (7 bases). CDR1 and CDR2 from the germline V gene are KGHSH and LQKENI. This CDR3 is 16 amino acids long. The germline V and J ends were trimmed by 3 bases and 2 bases, with 15 bases remaining between them. The CDR3 protein is CASSPKGGGFTDTQYF. The DNA for the CDR3 is TGTGCCAGCTCACCTAAGGGCGGGGGCTTCACAGATACGCAGTATTTT.

This chain links TRBV20-1 with TRBJ2-3, with 10 bases fitting TRBD1. Germline V gives CDR1 DFQATT, CDR2 SNEGSKA (reference sequence). V lost 5 bases, J lost 4 bases, and 6 bases stayed unmatched. This CDR3 region has 14 residues. DNA of the CDR3: TGCAGTGCTCGGTGGACAGGGGGAGCAGATACGCAGTATTTT. Translating it yields CSARWTGGADTQYF.

The chain has TRBV4-1 and TRBJ2-3, with 7 bases fitting TRBD2. Germline values: CDR1 MGHRA, CDR2 YSYEKL. The CDR3 has 15 residues. V lost 4 bases, J lost 3 bases, and 7 bases stayed unmatched. The CDR3 DNA reads TGCGCCAGCAGCCCCCGGGGGGAGCGAACAGATACGCAGTATTTT. Protein: CASSPRGERTDTQYF.

V is TRBV28 and J is TRBJ2-5; D unresolved. The germline V gene has CDR1 MDHEN and CDR2 SYDVKM. CDR3 size: 14 residues. The V end lost 3 bases, the J end lost 2 bases, and 10 bases lay between the germline ends. CDR3 in amino acids: CASSFIPSQETQYF. CDR3 nucleotide sequence: TGTGCCAGCAGTTTCATCCCGAGTCAAGAGACCCAGTACTTC.

The chain is built from TRBV7-6 and TRBJ2-1, with 9 bases that match TRBD1. Trimming took 0 bases from V and 6 from J; bases not matched to a gene: 3. CDR1 is SGHVS, CDR2 FNYEAQ, per germline. The CDR3 sequence is 15 residues long. Here the CDR3 reads CASSLADRGGNEQFF. Here the CDR3 DNA reads TGTGCCAGCAGCTTAGCAGACAGGGGGGGCAATGAGCAGTTCTTC.

This clonotype was seen a few times. J is TRBJ2-4 and V is TRBV12-3 or TRBV12-4; TRBD2 aligns across 9 bases. The V segment lost 6 bases and the J segment 7 bases; nucleotides outside the gene matches: 10. The CDR3 runs 15 residues. The CDR3, as DNA: TGTGCCAGCAGAACTTTGACTAGCGGTTGGAACATTCAGTACTTC. Its translation is CASRTLTSGWNIQYF.

The chain recombines TRBV6-2 or TRBV6-3 with TRBJ2-5, with 7 bases aligning to TRBD1. The germline V gene encodes CDR1 MNHEY and CDR2 SVGEGT. The CDR3 length is 17 residues. The J segment lost 2 bases and the V segment lost 5 bases, leaving 14 bases of the junction unmatched. CDR3 coding DNA: TGTGCCAGCAGTCTCCGGGGACAGTCAGTTGTACAAGAGACCCAGTACTTC. Its translation is CASSLRGQSVVQETQYF.

This clonotype has only a few counts. The V gene is TRBV20-1, the J gene TRBJ2-5; tentatively, D is TRBD2 (5 bases). The CDR3 is 15 amino acids. Deletions cut 3 bases from V and 5 bases from J, with 19 bases between. Germline CDR1 and CDR2: DFQATT and SNEGSKA (reference sequence). CDR3 residues: CSASDYKGKRETQYF. The CDR3 DNA is TGCAGTGCTAGCGACTACAAGGGAAAGAGGGAGACCCAGTACTTC.

This chain joins TRBV28 and TRBJ2-2, with D possibly matching TRBD1 (5 bases). Trimming left V 5 bases short and J 0 bases short, with 16 bases between. The germline V gene has CDR1 MDHEN and CDR2 SYDVKM. This CDR3 region has 17 residues. CDR3 in amino acids: CASSKQGFPANTGELFF. CDR3 sequence (DNA): TGTGCCAGCAGTAAGCAGGGATTTCCCGCGAACACCGGGGAGCTGTTTTTT. The complete variable domain, with remaining parts taken from reference TRBV28 and TRBJ2-2, reads DVKVTQSSRYLVKRTGEKVFLECVQDMDHENMFWYRQDPGLGLRLIYFSYDVKMKEKGDIPEGYSVSREKKERFSLILESASTNQTSMYLCASSKQGFPANTGELFFGEGSRLTVL.

Regarding this clonotype: At one end the junction does not follow the germline gene, possibly because of a read error. The J gene is TRBJ2-5, the V gene TRBV19; D is undetermined. Germline loops: CDR1 LNHDA, CDR2 SQIVND (reference sequence). The length of the CDR3 is 15 residues. CDR3 residues: CASSKLGGVRDEQYF. CDR3 coding DNA: TGTGCCAGCAGTAAATTAGGCGGAGTCCGTGATGAGCAGTACTTC.

This clonotype occurred a few times. This chain links TRBV28 with TRBJ1-2, with D possibly being TRBD1 (6 bases). V dropped 6 bases and J dropped 7 bases, with 18 bases sitting between them. CDR1 is MDHEN and CDR2 is SYDVKM in the germline V gene. This CDR3 is built from 14 residues. The CDR3 loop is CASRGTGFSGGYTF. The CDR3 DNA reads TGTGCCAGCAGGGGAACAGGGTTTAGTGGTGGCTACACCTTC.

On this clonotype itself: At one end the junction does not follow the germline gene, possibly because of a read error. The chain has TRBV10-3 and TRBJ1-2, with D tentatively TRBD1 (5 bases). This CDR3 contains 15 residues. CDR1 and CDR2 (germline): ENHRY, SYGVKD. The CDR3, as DNA: TGTGTCATCAGTGATCCGGGGCGAGGGGACTATGGCTACACCTTC. As protein: CVISDPGRGDYGYTF.

As regards this clonotype: The junction and the germline gene differ at one end; a read error may be behind it. This sequence joins TRBV7-2 and TRBJ2-7, with TRBD2 identical over 9 bases. CDR1 is SGHTA, CDR2 FQGNSA, per germline. The CDR3 contains 16 residues. The CDR3 DNA is TGTGCCAGCGGCTTAAGGGCGGGGGGGTATTCCTACGAGCAGTACTTC. It codes for CASGLRAGGYSYEQYF.

V and J are TRBV4-3 and TRBJ2-1; TRBD1 agrees at 7 bases. V was clipped by 4 bases and J by 5 bases; unmatched bases: 8. The V gene's germline CDR1 is LGHNA and CDR2 YSLEER. There are 15 residues in the CDR3. CDR3 residues: CASSLRDSRDNEQFF. The CDR3 coding sequence is TGCGCCAGCAGCCTTAGGGACAGCAGAGACAATGAGCAGTTCTTC.

This clonotype was seen more than once but under ten times. The chain uses TRBV20-1 and TRBJ2-5, with TRBD1 identical over 9 bases. Trimming removed 5 bases from V and 5 bases from J; junction bases left unmatched: 9. The CDR3 is 14 amino acids. Per the germline V gene, CDR1 is DFQATT and CDR2 is SNEGSKA (reference sequence). The CDR3 is CSAWALTGGETQYF. The DNA of the CDR3 is TGCAGTGCTTGGGCCCTTACAGGGGGCGAGACCCAGTACTTC.